This T cell receptor (beta chain) was sequenced for a study of blood T cell repertoires in COVID-19 (dated by TCRdb to the early 2020s). At the level of the whole study: Collaborator samples came from the United States, Italy and Spain and covered acute and convalescent phases of COVID-19. Samples came from the ongoing ImmuneRACE study (first 160 participants) plus 1,254 subjects from 6 global collaborators. Deeply sampled blood TCRbeta repertoires from subjects exposed to, actively infected with, or recovered from COVID-19 were included in the dataset. Sample metadata almost always included a de-identified subject ID, COVID-19 status, age in years and sex. Where available, HLA class I and class II types were obtained from metadata supplied by the sample provider rather than from assay-based typing. A freely available public database, intended as a resource for researchers studying the immune response to SARS-CoV-2, is where the repertoires were released. The prospective study material was composed of cDNA or gDNA derived from T cells, B-cell-depleted T cells, or PBMCs.

TCRbeta CDR3 regions were amplified from genomic DNA using the immunoSEQ Assay, a bias-controlled multiplex PCR. Regarding the original processing steps: Within the assay, amplification of reference gene primers was used to estimate how many nucleated cells each sample contained. To quantify the absolute abundance of each unique TCRbeta CDR3 rearrangement, sequence reads were collapsed and filtered. Productive Simpson clonality was computed per sample as the square root of Simpson's diversity index over productive rearrangements. TCRdb limited this immuneACCESS table to in-frame rearrangements with V and J called. A share of clones is missing; checked studies link under half to unresolved V genes, and the rest is unexplained. The V and J calls and clone size were taken over from that table, and D and trimming were inferred from the DNA. The sample table records approximately 330,000 clones; around 90% of these occur just once. The ten largest account for about 1% of the sample.

As to this clone: Which antigen it targets is not known. No base quality information exists; no much larger clone differs at one position.

Trimming at the junction amounts to 3 bases on V and 5 bases on J, and the germline ends lie 14 bases apart. Looking up the germline V gene yields CDR1 SGHTA and CDR2 FQGTGA. The CDR3 runs 14 residues from the cysteine to the phenylalanine. The CDR3 DNA has 42 bases and is translated from base 1. On the study overall, not on this receptor specifically: Clinical and demographic metadata were provided uncurated, with the amount varying by source and participant.

One collaborating source in Seattle enrolled patients while the patients were actively infected and followed the patients over time throughout the course of disease. Whole blood was collected in K2EDTA tubes by collaborating institutions according to the institutions' own protocols. Collaborator samples were shipped for TCRbeta analysis as frozen whole blood, isolated PBMCs, or DNA extracted from either sample type. This clonotype was sampled from a woman between 35 and 50 years old with COVID-19, enrolled during active disease. What was sequenced was peripheral blood. The chain was built from TRBV7-3 and TRBJ2-7, with the D gene not clear enough to name. This receptor has the CDR3 CASSLGADLNEQYF. The DNA sequence follows: TGTGCCAGCAGCTTGGGTGCGGATTTGAACGAGCAGTACTTC.